This T cell receptor beta chain was retrieved from a study of cytomegalovirus exposure and HLA in healthy donors. This clone has a handful of counts. The ends were cut back, 8 bases at V and 4 bases at J, with 17 bases in the middle. This CDR3 has 14 residues. Germline CDR1 is SNHLY and CDR2 is FYNNEI. Primers for the PCR totalled 60 Vbeta and 13 Jbeta. Assay used: immunoSEQ multiplex PCR; TCRdb lists only in-frame clones, some missing. The data show some 180,000 clones, roughly 9.4% seen once. The TCR was taken from a woman in her 30s in good health and CMV-seropositive. The genes are TRBV2 and TRBJ1-2; possibly TRBD1 for D (5 bases). Sequencing used PBMCs. The CDR3 DNA is TGTGCCAGCGGACGGGAGGGGTCTGGCTATGGCTACACCTTC. This translates into CASGREGSGYGYTF.